The 18 T cell receptor beta chains given below trace back to one sample, sequenced in a study of blood T cell repertoires in COVID-19. Only in-frame clones appear in the TCRdb table, and some are missing; sequencing was by immunoSEQ multiplex PCR. Here the sample spans 190,000 or so clones, around 81% being singletons. Sequencing used peripheral blood. Source of these receptors: a man between 60 and 75 years old with COVID-19, enrolled during active disease.

This clone was counted once. The rearrangement links TRBV7-9 to TRBJ2-2; D not certain. Trimming cost V 5 bases and J 6 bases, with 16 bases left between them. The CDR3 is made up of 15 amino acids. Germline lookup yields CDR1 SEHNR and CDR2 FQNEAQ (reference sequence). CDR3 DNA sequence: TGTGCCAGCAGCCCACCCCCAGGTACCTCCGGGGAGCTGTTTTTT. Translation gives CASSPPPGTSGELFF.

The gene calls are TRBV5-4 and TRBJ2-3; 7 positions agree with TRBD2. This CDR3 is 13 amino acids long. V trimming: 4 bases; J trimming: 2 bases; junction bases outside the gene matches: 1. Germline loops: CDR1 SGHNT, CDR2 YYREEE (reference sequence). Here the CDR3 DNA reads TGTGCCAGCAGCCGGGACTACACAGATACGCAGTATTTT. Encoded protein: CASSRDYTDTQYF.

The chain couples TRBV20-1 to TRBJ1-1; D not certain. Germline CDR1 is DFQATT and CDR2 is SNEGSKA (reference sequence). The CDR3 extends over 11 amino acids. Between the trimmed V and J ends, which lost 5 bases and 6 bases, there was a span of 10 bases. CDR3 bases: TGCAGTGCTCCCCTCGCGGCTGAAGCTTTCTTT. Translating gives CSAPLAAEAFF.

This clone was seen a few times. The limits of the CDR3 on the DNA are not certain, so only TCRdb's listed CDR3 is given. The chain has TRBV28 and TRBJ2-3; the table names TRBD2, a call not compared with the DNA. The germline gives CDR1 MDHEN, CDR2 SYDVKM. The CDR3 comprises 16 residues, both ends counted. CDR3 residues: CASSSSGLAGADTQYF.

This clone has just a few counts. This sequence joins TRBV29-1 and TRBJ1-1; tentative D call: TRBD1 (6 bases). Germline assignment: CDR1 SQVTM and CDR2 ANQGSEA. The CDR3 has 12 residues. V lost 7 bases and J 1 base, leaving 10 bases between the germline ends. The CDR3 here is CSGMGQNTEAFF. As DNA, the CDR3 is TGCAGCGGTATGGGACAGAACACTGAAGCTTTCTTT.

The chain employs TRBV19 and TRBJ1-2; TRBD1 agrees at 9 bases. CDR1 is LNHDA, CDR2 SQIVND, per germline (reference sequence). V lost 6 bases, J lost 3 bases, and 5 bases stayed unmatched. The length of the CDR3 is 14 residues. The CDR3 is CASSPGQGHYGYTF. The CDR3 region has the DNA TGTGCCAGTAGCCCGGGACAGGGCCACTATGGCTACACCTTC.

This clone was recorded a few times. The rearrangement links TRBV14 to TRBJ2-1; no definite D call. Germline V gene data show CDR1 as SGHDN and CDR2 as FVKESK. The CDR3 is 14 amino acids. The ends were cut back, 2 bases at V and 7 bases at J, with 12 bases in the middle. The CDR3 nucleotides are TGTGCCAGCAGCCAACAGAACCGTCTTAATGAGCAGTTCTTC. This gives the protein CASSQQNRLNEQFF.

The chain recombines TRBV15 with TRBJ2-1; D gene uncertain. This CDR3 has 16 residues. The germline V gene encodes CDR1 LNHNV and CDR2 YYDKDF (reference sequence). V was shortened by 0 bases and J by 3 bases, with 12 bases between the two germline ends. CDR3 nucleotide sequence: TGTGCCACCAGCAGAGATACGAGAGGCAGCTACAATGAGCAGTTCTTC. Translation: CATSRDTRGSYNEQFF.

The V gene is TRBV2, the J gene TRBJ2-7, with TRBD1 as a possible D gene (7 bases). Germline loops: CDR1 SNHLY, CDR2 FYNNEI. The CDR3 spans 14 residues. The V end was cut by 5 bases, the J end by 8 bases, with 19 bases between. The CDR3 here is CASSLETGRLQQYF. The CDR3 DNA reads TGTGCCAGCAGTCTCGAGACAGGGAGGTTACAGCAGTACTTC.

The chain links TRBV3-1 (or the pseudogene TRBV3-2) to TRBJ2-7; no reliable D call. Between the trimmed V and J ends, which lost 4 bases and 0 bases, there was a span of 13 bases. The V gene's germline CDR1 is LGHDT and CDR2 YNNKEL (reference sequence). The CDR3 length is 15 residues. The CDR3 bases are TGTGCCAGCAGCCTAAGAGGTGCCGTCTCCTACGAGCAGTACTTC. This codes for CASSLRGAVSYEQYF.

CDR3 sequence reads: CAWSIGSGTYNEQFF. The CDR3 DNA follows: TGTGCCTGGAGTATTGGTAGCGGGACCTACAATGAGCAGTTCTTC. V and J are TRBV30 and TRBJ2-1, with TRBD2 matching 8 bases. Losses at the gene ends were 2 bases for V and 2 bases for J; bases not matched to a gene: 5. This CDR3 contains 15 residues. The germline CDR1 and CDR2 sequences are GTSNPN and SVGIG (reference sequence).

The chain combines TRBV19 with TRBJ2-7; 11 nucleotides align to TRBD2. V lost 5 bases, J lost 2 bases, and 5 bases stayed unmatched. CDR1 LNHDA and CDR2 SQIVND come from the germline V gene (reference sequence). CDR3 length equals 15 residues. CDR3 nucleotides: TGTGCCAGTAGTCGCGGACTAGCGGGCGCCTACGAGCAGTACTTC. Amino acid sequence: CASSRGLAGAYEQYF. The variable domain in full, completed from reference TRBV19 and TRBJ2-7, reads DGGITQSPKYLFRKEGQNVTLSCEQNLNHDAMYWYRQDPGQGLRLIYYSQIVNDFQKGDIAEGYSVSREKKESFPLTVTSAQKNPTAFYLCASSRGLAGAYEQYFGPGTRLTVT.

V usage is TRBV28 and J usage is TRBJ2-7; D call uncertain. The CDR3 spans 13 residues. Germline V gene lookup returns CDR1 MDHEN and CDR2 SYDVKM. V was pared by 5 bases and J by 6 bases, with 14 bases between. As DNA, the CDR3 is TGTGCCAGCAGTCAAGTTCAGACTCGCGAGCAGTACTTC. Its translation: CASSQVQTREQYF.

In DNA, the CDR3 is TGTGCCAGCAGCTACCTGAGTAGCACAGATACGCAGTATTTT. Translation: CASSYLSSTDTQYF. The J gene is TRBJ2-3, the V gene TRBV11-2; D not resolved. CDR3 length: 14 residues. The V end was cut by 4 bases, the J end by 0 bases, with 8 bases between. CDR1 is SGHAT and CDR2 is FQNNGV in the germline V gene.

The chain joins TRBV6-5 to TRBJ1-4; D gene uncertain. V lost 5 bases, J lost 6 bases, and 13 bases lay in between. The length of the CDR3 is 14 residues. Looked up from germline, CDR1 is MNHEY and CDR2 is SVGAGI. CDR3 residues: CASSRPGLYEKLFF. The CDR3 bases are TGTGCCAGCAGTCGACCTGGACTGTATGAAAAACTGTTTTTT.

The chain joins TRBV7-2 to TRBJ1-6; 7 bases line up with TRBD1. V shed 6 bases and J 1 base; nucleotides not matched to a gene: 6. CDR3 length: 16 residues. CDR1 is SGHTA, CDR2 FQGNSA, per germline. The DNA of the CDR3 is TGTGCCAGCAGGGGACAGACCGGGTCCTATAATTCACCCCTCCACTTT. Residues: CASRGQTGSYNSPLHF.

The chain is built from TRBV6-2 or TRBV6-3 and TRBJ1-5; a possible D gene is TRBD1 (5 bases). The germline V and J ends were trimmed by 6 bases and 5 bases, with 23 bases remaining between them. In germline, CDR1 is MNHEY, CDR2 SVGEGT. The CDR3 loop spans 17 amino acids. CDR3 loop: CASSHPAAGLWDQPQHF. CDR3 nucleotides: TGTGCCAGCAGCCACCCCGCCGCGGGGCTATGGGATCAGCCCCAGCATTTT.

This chain links TRBV7-7 with TRBJ2-3; maybe TRBD2 (5 bases). CDR1 and CDR2 from the germline V gene are SSHAT and FNYEAQ (reference sequence). The CDR3 covers 19 residues. V dropped 4 bases and J dropped 5 bases, with 28 bases sitting between them. CDR3 DNA sequence: TGTGCCAGCAGCTCCACCAACGGGAAATTAATAAGTCATGGAGATACGCAGTATTTT. Encoded protein: CASSSTNGKLISHGDTQYF.